The present T cell receptor (beta chain) was sequenced within a study of blood T cell repertoires in COVID-19. Study information: The United States, Italy and Spain were the sources of the acute and convalescent COVID-19 samples. T cells, B-cell-depleted T cells, or PBMCs supplied cDNA or gDNA.

Authors' analysis steps: Amplification from reference gene primers served as the basis for estimated nucleated cell counts. Produced via immunoSEQ multiplex PCR; TCRdb's table is partial and in-frame only. The D gene and trimming were derived from the DNA, and the V and J assignments and clone size from that table. The data show some 200,000 clones, roughly nine tenths seen once. The CDR3 sequence is 14 residues long. V lost 6 bases, J lost 3 bases, and 4 bases stayed unmatched. Looked up from germline, CDR1 is LNHDA and CDR2 is SQIVND (reference sequence). Sequencing used peripheral blood. The rearrangement uses TRBV19 and TRBJ2-3; 9 bases map to TRBD1. This receptor was obtained from a man in his sixties with active or convalescent COVID-19. CDR3 sequence (DNA): TGTGCCAGTAGCCGGACAGGGGCGACAGATACGCAGTATTTT. As protein: CASSRTGATDTQYF. Combining the CDR3 with reference TRBV19 and TRBJ2-3 gives the whole variable domain DGGITQSPKYLFRKEGQNVTLSCEQNLNHDAMYWYRQDPGQGLRLIYYSQIVNDFQKGDIAEGYSVSREKKESFPLTVTSAQKNPTAFYLCASSRTGATDTQYFGPGTRLTVL.